What follows describes a single T cell receptor (beta chain). The second PCR ran about 6 to 11 cycles with a sample-barcoded 5' primer and J-beta primers. Using its own MiXCR run on the 5' RACE reads, TCRdb lists one record per CDR3 protein. Of roughly 2 million distinct CDR3 sequences in the sample, roughly 52% are singletons; the top ten hold roughly 2.1%. The data originate from a study of blood T cells in healthy people across ages. The sample comprised blood. The sequence was obtained from a woman in her thirties or forties in good health.

DNA for the CDR3: TGTGCCATCAGTGAGTCGACTCACAGCTCCTATAATTCACCCCTCCACTTT. This encodes CAISESTHSSYNSPLHF. The rearrangement joins TRBV10-3 to TRBJ1-6; D not resolved. Trimming removed 0 bases from V and 0 bases from J, with 9 bases in between. CDR3 length equals 17 residues. The germline gives CDR1 ENHRY, CDR2 SYGVKD.